This TCR beta chain was sequenced for a study of T-cell reconstitution after alpha-beta-depleted transplantation in children. This clonotype was recorded at least ten times. CDR1 SGHAT and CDR2 FQNNGV come from the germline V gene. V was shortened by 5 bases and J by 1 base, with 8 bases between the two germline ends. The CDR3 spans 13 residues. For TCRbeta, the library was prepared with unique molecular identifiers. TCRdb reprocessed the PCR reads with MiXCR, giving one entry per CDR3 protein. In the table there are about 98,000 distinct CDR3 sequences, less than 25% of which are singletons. This TCR derives from a boy aged 2 to 10 with acute lymphoblastic leukemia, due to receive a stem cell transplant. This sample comprised PBMCs, obtained before TCRalphabeta/CD19-depleted stem cell transplant. This chain joins TRBV11-2 and TRBJ1-1; D is uncertain. The CDR3 sequence is CASSPDPNTEAFF. The CDR3 region has the DNA TGTGCCAGCAGCCCAGACCCGAACACTGAAGCTTTCTTT.